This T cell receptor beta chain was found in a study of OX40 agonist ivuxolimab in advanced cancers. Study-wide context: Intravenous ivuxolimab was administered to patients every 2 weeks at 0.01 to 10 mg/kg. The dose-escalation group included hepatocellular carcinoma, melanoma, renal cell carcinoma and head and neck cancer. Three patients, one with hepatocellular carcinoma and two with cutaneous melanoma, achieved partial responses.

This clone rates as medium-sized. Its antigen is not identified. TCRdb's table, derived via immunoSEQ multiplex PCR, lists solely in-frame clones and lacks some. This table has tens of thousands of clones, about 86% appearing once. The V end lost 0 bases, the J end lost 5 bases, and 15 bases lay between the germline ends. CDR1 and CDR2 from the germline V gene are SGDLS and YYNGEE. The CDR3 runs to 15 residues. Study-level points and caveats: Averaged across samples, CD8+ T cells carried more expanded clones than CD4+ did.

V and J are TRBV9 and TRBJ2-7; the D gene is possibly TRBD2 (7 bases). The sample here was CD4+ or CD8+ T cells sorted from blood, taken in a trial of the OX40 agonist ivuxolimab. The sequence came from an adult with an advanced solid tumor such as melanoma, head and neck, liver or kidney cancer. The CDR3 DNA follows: TGTGCCAGCAGCGTAGACTCAGTAGGGGGGGACGAGCAGTACTTC. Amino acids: CASSVDSVGGDEQYF.